The rows below give T cell receptor beta chains drawn from one sample of a study of vaccination effects on CD4 cells after COVID-19. Here immunoSEQ multiplex PCR was the method, and the copy in TCRdb shows in-frame clones only, minus some. The sample has 35,000 to 40,000 clones; 70% to 80% are singletons. These receptors have no identified antigens. This specimen consisted of CD4+ T cells from PBMCs cultured with HCoV-NL63 spike peptides, obtained before COVID-19 vaccination. The origin of the receptors is a human donor who had a prior SARS-CoV-2 infection. Each CDR3 is given with its conserved first and last residue. The D gene is left open where the match is weak. The size entry is marked missing in some rows and otherwise reads once, few, many or a size class.

TRBJ1-1,TRBV9,TRBD1,-,TGTGCCAGCAGCACGGGACAGGGGGCTCACACTGAAGCTTTCTTT,CASSTGQGAHTEAFF
TRBJ2-7,TRBV19,-,-,TGTGCCAGTAGTATAGTTGGTGGGACGGGGAGCTCCTACGAGCAGTACTTC,CASSIVGGTGSSYEQYF
TRBJ2-3,TRBV11-3,TRBD2,-,TGTGCCAGCAGCTTAGGAATGACGGGACTACTCGCAGATACGCAGTATTTT,CASSLGMTGLLADTQYF
TRBJ2-1,TRBV7-3,-,-,TGTGCCAGCAGCTTAAGCGGCGGGCAGGGCCGAGAGCAGTTCTTC,CASSLSGGQGREQFF
TRBJ1-6,TRBV9,-,-,TGTGCCAGCAGCGTAGCCTCTAATAATTCACCCCTCCACTTT,CASSVASNNSPLHF
TRBJ1-2,TRBV3-1/TRBV3-2,TRBD1,-,TGTGCCAGCAGCCATGGGACAGCCCCGTCCGGGGGCTACACCTTC,CASSHGTAPSGGYTF
TRBJ2-4,TRBV14,-,-,TGTGCCAGCAGCCAAGGTTGGACGGAACCGTTAGCCAAAAACATTCAGTACTTC,CASSQGWTEPLAKNIQYF
TRBJ1-1,TRBV5-5,-,-,TGTGCCAGCAGCTTGGATTTCATAGGGGCTACTGAAGCTTTCTTT,CASSLDFIGATEAFF
TRBJ1-1,TRBV28,TRBD1,-,TGTGCCAGCAGGTCAAGTGGGACAGGGTGGGCTGAAGCTTTCTTT,CASRSSGTGWAEAFF
TRBJ2-5,TRBV5-1,-,-,TGCGCCAGCAGCTTGATAGGAGAAGACCAAGAGACCCAGTACTTC,CASSLIGEDQETQYF
TRBJ2-1,TRBV9,TRBD2,-,TGTGCCAGCAGCGTAGACGGGAGGGACTACAATGAGCAGTTCTTC,CASSVDGRDYNEQFF
TRBJ2-7,TRBV6-5,TRBD2,medium-sized,TGTGCCAGCAGTCCCGTAGCGGGATTGCAGTACTTC,CASSPVAGLQYF
TRBJ2-5,TRBV18,-,-,TGTGCCAGCTCACCAATTTGGCAGGGGCGCGGGGAGACCCAGTACTTC,CASSPIWQGRGETQYF
TRBJ2-3,TRBV29-1,-,once,TGCAGCGTTGATTATATGCGGGGTGAGGATACGCAGTATTTT,CSVDYMRGEDTQYF
TRBJ2-1,TRBV5-1,-,-,TGCGCCAGCAGCTTGGAGGGGGGGCGAGGGAATGAGCAGTTCTTC,CASSLEGGRGNEQFF